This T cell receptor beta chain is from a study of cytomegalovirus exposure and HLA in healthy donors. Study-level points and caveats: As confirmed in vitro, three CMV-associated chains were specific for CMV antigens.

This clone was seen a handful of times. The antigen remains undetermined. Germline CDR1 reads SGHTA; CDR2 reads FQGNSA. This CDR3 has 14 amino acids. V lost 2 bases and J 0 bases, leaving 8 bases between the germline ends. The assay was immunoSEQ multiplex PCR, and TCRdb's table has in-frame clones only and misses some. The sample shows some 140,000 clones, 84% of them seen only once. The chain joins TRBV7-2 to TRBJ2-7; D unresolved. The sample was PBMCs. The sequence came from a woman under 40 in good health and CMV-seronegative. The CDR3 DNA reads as TGTGCCAGCAGCTTATTAGAGAACTCCTACGAGCAGTACTTC. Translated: CASSLLENSYEQYF.